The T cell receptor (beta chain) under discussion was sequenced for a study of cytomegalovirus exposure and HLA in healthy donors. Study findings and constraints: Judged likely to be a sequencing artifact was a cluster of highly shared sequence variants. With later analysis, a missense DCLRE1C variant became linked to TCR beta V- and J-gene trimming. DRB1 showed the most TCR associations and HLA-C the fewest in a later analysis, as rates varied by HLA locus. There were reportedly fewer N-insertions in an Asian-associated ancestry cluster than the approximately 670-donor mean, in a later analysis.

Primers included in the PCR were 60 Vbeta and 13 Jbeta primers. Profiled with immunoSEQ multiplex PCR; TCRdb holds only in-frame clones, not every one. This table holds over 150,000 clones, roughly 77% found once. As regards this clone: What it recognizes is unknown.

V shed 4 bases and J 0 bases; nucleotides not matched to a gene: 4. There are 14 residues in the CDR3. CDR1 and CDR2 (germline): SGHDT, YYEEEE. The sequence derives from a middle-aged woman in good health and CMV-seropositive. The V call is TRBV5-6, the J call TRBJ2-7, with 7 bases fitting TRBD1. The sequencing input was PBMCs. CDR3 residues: CASSIQGHSYEQYF. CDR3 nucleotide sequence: TGTGCCAGCAGCATACAGGGGCACTCCTACGAGCAGTACTTC. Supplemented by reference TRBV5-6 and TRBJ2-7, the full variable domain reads DAGVTQSPTHLIKTRGQQVTLRCSPKSGHDTVSWYQQALGQGPQFIFQYYEEEERQRGNFPDRFSGHQFPNYSSELNVNALLLGDSALYLCASSIQGHSYEQYFGPGTRLTVT.